This passage covers 30 T cell receptor beta chains from one sample sequenced in a study of blood T cell repertoires in COVID-19. Clones were read by immunoSEQ multiplex PCR, and TCRdb kept only the in-frame ones, dropping some. Of 350,000 to 450,000 clones in the sample, approximately 89% are singletons; the top ten hold 0.8% to 0.9%. Sequencing was done on a sample of PBMCs or T cells enriched from blood (not recorded which). The source is a woman aged 40-49 years who had been exposed to COVID-19.

The chain couples TRBV24-1 to TRBJ2-3, with TRBD2 matching 8 bases. This CDR3 region has 18 residues. Trimming at V came to 7 bases and at J to 3 bases, leaving 17 bases not matched to a gene. Germline CDR1 KGHDR, CDR2 SFDVKD. As DNA, the CDR3 is TGTGCCACCAGCCCTGTTAGCGGGACCCTTGGGTGGACAGATACGCAGTATTTT. Protein sequence: CATSPVSGTLGWTDTQYF.

The V and J genes are TRBV7-9 and TRBJ1-3; D might be TRBD1 (6 bases). This CDR3 region has 15 residues. V was shortened by 5 bases and J by 3 bases, with 14 bases between the two germline ends. Germline assignment: CDR1 SEHNR and CDR2 FQNEAQ (reference sequence). The CDR3 reads CASSPTDRNGNTIYF. CDR3 coding DNA: TGTGCCAGCAGCCCGACTGACAGGAATGGAAACACCATATATTTT.

V is TRBV3-1 (or the pseudogene TRBV3-2) and J is TRBJ1-1, with D maybe TRBD1 (6 bases). V gave up 0 bases and J gave up 8 bases, with 7 bases separating them. The CDR3 loop spans 12 amino acids. Germline V gene sequence: CDR1 LGHDT, CDR2 YNNKEL (reference sequence). DNA for the CDR3: TGTGCCAGCAGCCAAGATGGGGGCGAAGCTTTCTTT. Protein: CASSQDGGEAFF.

On this clone: Additional DNA sequences in this sample encode the identical CDR3. V and J are TRBV7-2 and TRBJ1-1, with unresolved D. Trimming shortened V by 1 base and J by 0 bases, and 6 bases separated the two germline ends. There are 14 residues in the CDR3. CDR1 SGHTA and CDR2 FQGNSA come from the germline V gene. The CDR3 spells CASSLGGLNTEAFF. As DNA, the CDR3 is TGTGCCAGCAGCTTAGGCGGGTTGAACACTGAAGCTTTCTTT.

The chain joins TRBV9 to TRBJ2-1; D gene ambiguous. Trimming removed 0 bases from V and 3 bases from J, with 13 bases in between. The germline gives CDR1 SGDLS, CDR2 YYNGEE. This CDR3 comprises 16 residues. The CDR3 DNA reads TGTGCCAGCAGCGTAGAAGCCTTTTCCATCTACAATGAGCAGTTCTTC. It codes for CASSVEAFSIYNEQFF.

V gene TRBV6-2 or TRBV6-3 combines with J gene TRBJ2-7, with 8 positions matching TRBD2. The CDR3 is 14 amino acids. Germline lookup yields CDR1 MNHEY and CDR2 SVGEGT. Trimming cost V 5 bases and J 4 bases; bases outside gene matches: 7. DNA of the CDR3: TGTGCCAGCAGTCCCGGGACTAGAATATACGAGCAGTACTTC. This codes for CASSPGTRIYEQYF.

Remarks on this clone: This sample includes further DNA sequences coding for the same CDR3. The chain joins TRBV7-3 to TRBJ1-1; D is uncertain. The length of the CDR3 is 13 residues. Germline CDR1 reads SGHTA; CDR2 reads FQGTGA. Trimming took 4 bases from V and 0 from J, leaving 6 bases between them. CDR3 amino acids: CASSSGMNTEAFF. CDR3 coding DNA: TGTGCCAGCAGCTCCGGGATGAACACTGAAGCTTTCTTT. Supplemented by reference TRBV7-3 and TRBJ1-1, the full variable domain reads GAGVSQTPSNKVTEKGKYVELRCDPISGHTALYWYRQSLGQGPEFLIYFQGTGAADDSGLPNDRFFAVRPEGSVSTLKIQRTERGDSAVYLCASSSGMNTEAFFGQGTRLTVV.

This chain joins TRBV14 and TRBJ1-1; D perhaps matches TRBD1 (6 bases). V gave up 0 bases and J gave up 12 bases, with 20 bases separating them. This CDR3 has 15 amino acids. CDR1 is SGHDN and CDR2 is FVKESK in the germline V gene. CDR3 bases: TGTGCCAGCAGCCAAGATGAGGGGGGGGCCAGTTGGACTTTCTTT. This gives the protein CASSQDEGGASWTFF.

The chain uses TRBV5-8 and TRBJ1-3; 7 nucleotides line up with TRBD1. The germline gives CDR1 SGHTS, CDR2 YDEGEE. There are 15 residues in the CDR3. J lost 0 bases, V lost 4 bases, and 4 bases had no gene match. The CDR3 region is CASSAGQSSGNTIYF. As DNA, the CDR3 is TGTGCCAGCAGCGCGGGACAGAGCTCTGGAAACACCATATATTTT.

The chain employs TRBV7-9 and TRBJ1-1; D not certain. With 1 base removed from V and 1 base from J, the gap between germline ends came to 7 bases. The V gene's germline CDR1 is SEHNR and CDR2 FQNEAQ (reference sequence). There are 14 residues in the CDR3. CDR3: CASSLGTPNTEAFF. The CDR3 DNA is TGTGCCAGCAGCTTAGGGACTCCGAACACTGAAGCTTTCTTT.

This clone was picked up one time. The rearrangement links TRBV5-1 to TRBJ2-4, with 9 bases identical to TRBD1. CDR3 length: 16 residues. Germline V gene sequence: CDR1 SGHRS, CDR2 YFSETQ. Trimming cost V 4 bases and J 0 bases; bases outside gene matches: 5. The CDR3: CASSPSQGAAKNIQYF. In nucleotides, the CDR3 is TGCGCCAGCAGCCCATCACAGGGGGCAGCCAAAAACATTCAGTACTTC.

Notes on this clone: The junction does not match germline at one end; this may be a read error. The genes are TRBV7-7 and TRBJ2-7; 8 bases line up with TRBD1. From germline, CDR1 is SSHAT and CDR2 FNYEAQ (reference sequence). The CDR3 length is 17 residues. CDR3 in amino acids: CASSRQGWQVSGYEQYF. The CDR3 region has the DNA TGTGCTAGCAGCCGACAGGGGTGGCAAGTATCTGGATACGAGCAGTACTTC. Together with reference TRBV7-7 and TRBJ2-7, the CDR3 gives the full variable domain: GAGVSQSPRYKVTKRGQDVTLRCDPISSHATLYWYQQALGQGPEFLTYFNYEAQPDKSGLPSDRFSAERPEGSISTLTIQRTEQRDSAMYRCASSRQGWQVSGYEQYFGPGTRLTVT.

The J gene is TRBJ1-2, the V gene TRBV7-2, with TRBD1 as a possible D gene (5 bases). This CDR3 comprises 18 residues. Germline V gene sequence: CDR1 SGHTA, CDR2 FQGNSA. Trimming stripped 2 bases from V and 4 bases from J, with 23 bases between. CDR3 protein: CASSLRSAAGKDGYGYTF. CDR3 nucleotide sequence: TGTGCCAGCAGCTTAAGATCCGCTGCAGGGAAAGATGGCTATGGCTACACCTTC.

The V call is TRBV21-1, the J call TRBJ2-2; the table's D call, TRBD1, has no DNA check behind it. TRBV21-1 is noted as a pseudogene. This CDR3 has 17 amino acids. CDR3 nucleotide sequence: TGTGCCAGCAGCGGAAGGAGACAGGTGAGGTTCACCGGGGAGCTGTTTTTT. Translated, it gives CASSGRRQVRFTGELFF.

The chain links TRBV19 to TRBJ1-1; D is unresolved. This CDR3 spans 16 amino acids. CDR1 is LNHDA and CDR2 is SQIVND in the germline V gene (reference sequence). Trimming removed 5 bases from V and 4 bases from J, with 20 bases in between. The CDR3 DNA reads TGTGCCAGTAGTGTTGCTGGAGGCGGCGGATCCACTGAAGCTTTCTTT. Its translation is CASSVAGGGGSTEAFF.

The rearrangement uses TRBV3-1 (or the pseudogene TRBV3-2) and TRBJ1-1; TRBD1 is a possible D gene (5 bases). The germline V gene encodes CDR1 LGHDT and CDR2 YNNKEL (reference sequence). The CDR3 spans 15 residues. V gave up 4 bases and J gave up 5 bases, with 17 bases separating them. CDR3 protein: CASSPDSGRRTEAFF. CDR3 in DNA: TGTGCCAGCAGCCCCGACAGTGGGCGAAGGACTGAAGCTTTCTTT.

The rearrangement joins TRBV5-8 to TRBJ1-6; D gene uncertain. Germline CDR1 SGHTS, CDR2 YDEGEE. This CDR3 region has 11 residues. Trimming took off 2 bases at V and 12 bases at J, with 6 bases between the two ends. CDR3 bases: TGTGCCAGCAGCTTCCCGTTACCCCTCCACTTT. This gives the protein CASSFPLPLHF.

The chain combines TRBV7-6 with TRBJ2-7, with D possibly being TRBD1 (6 bases). This CDR3 region has 14 residues. V lost 1 base and J lost 5, with 12 bases in between. Looked up from germline, CDR1 is SGHVS and CDR2 is FNYEAQ. In DNA, the CDR3 is TGTGCCAGCAGCTTAGATGCCAGGGGCCACGAGCAGTACTTC. Protein: CASSLDARGHEQYF. Combining the CDR3 with reference TRBV7-6 and TRBJ2-7 gives the whole variable domain GAGVSQSPRYKVTKRGQDVALRCDPISGHVSLYWYRQALGQGPEFLTYFNYEAQQDKSGLPNDRFSAERPEGSISTLTIQRTEQRDSAMYRCASSLDARGHEQYFGPGTRLTVT.

This clone was recorded only once. The V call is TRBV2, the J call TRBJ1-2; 10 bases line up with TRBD1. V trimming: 5 bases; J trimming: 8 bases; junction bases outside the gene matches: 5. CDR1 and CDR2 from the germline V gene are SNHLY and FYNNEI. This CDR3 spans 13 amino acids. CDR3 sequence: CASSRGQGLGYTF. In DNA form, the CDR3 reads TGTGCCAGCAGTAGGGGACAGGGGCTCGGCTACACCTTC.

The chain employs TRBV5-1 and TRBJ1-2; 8 bases are a match to TRBD1. The CDR3 runs 14 residues. Germline trimming cut 4 bases from V and 5 bases from J; bases unmatched to any gene: 7. Germline values: CDR1 SGHRS, CDR2 YFSETQ. In DNA form, the CDR3 reads TGCGCCAGCAGCATAGGACAGGGAGGGTATGGCTACACCTTC. Its protein product is CASSIGQGGYGYTF.

J is TRBJ2-7 and V is TRBV29-1; 8 bases are a match to TRBD1. Trimming removed 7 bases from V and 3 bases from J; junction bases left unmatched: 2. This CDR3 is 11 amino acids long. Germline CDR1 SQVTM, CDR2 ANQGSEA. Written as DNA, the CDR3 is TGCAGCGGTGGACAGGGCTACGAGCAGTACTTC. It encodes CSGGQGYEQYF.

The chain recombines TRBV6-1 with TRBJ2-7, with a tentative D call TRBD1 (6 bases). Trimming removed 3 bases at V and 3 bases at J, with 21 bases between. There are 17 residues in the CDR3. The germline CDR1 and CDR2 sequences are MNHNS and SASEGT. The CDR3 nucleotides read TGTGCCAGCAGTGATGGGGGTTTGTGGGGGACACACTACGAGCAGTACTTC. Translation gives CASSDGGLWGTHYEQYF.

The chain combines TRBV5-1 with TRBJ2-4; D is perhaps TRBD2 (6 bases). The CDR3 is 16 amino acids. V lost 3 bases to trimming and J lost 8 bases, with 21 bases between them. Germline values: CDR1 SGHRS, CDR2 YFSETQ. The CDR3 is CASSWGTGLPGDIQYF. DNA for the CDR3: TGCGCCAGCAGCTGGGGAACGGGACTCCCCGGAGACATTCAGTACTTC.

V and J are TRBV3-1 (or the pseudogene TRBV3-2) and TRBJ1-1; no reliable D call. Germline V gene lookup returns CDR1 LGHDT and CDR2 YNNKEL (reference sequence). Between the trimmed V and J ends, which lost 6 bases and 0 bases, there was a span of 8 bases. The CDR3 is 13 amino acids. The CDR3: CASSNSMNTEAFF. The CDR3 nucleotides are TGTGCCAGCAGTAATTCTATGAACACTGAAGCTTTCTTT.

The chain employs TRBV15 and TRBJ2-2, with D possibly matching TRBD1 (6 bases). Germline CDR1 is LNHNV and CDR2 is YYDKDF (reference sequence). CDR3 size: 13 residues. V gave up 5 bases and J gave up 5 bases, with 9 bases separating them. CDR3 sequence: CATSRTGTGELFF. For the CDR3, the DNA is TGTGCCACCAGCCGAACAGGGACCGGGGAGCTGTTTTTT.

The gene calls are TRBV5-6 and TRBJ1-2; no definite D call. This CDR3 region has 13 residues. The V gene lost 0 bases and the J gene lost 8 bases, with 11 bases spanning the gap. Germline V gives CDR1 SGHDT, CDR2 YYEEEE. The CDR3 DNA reads as TGTGCCAGCAGCTTGGGTAGGGAGGAGGGCTACACCTTC. It encodes CASSLGREEGYTF.

The CDR3 sequence: CASSEQRVYGYTF. The CDR3 nucleotides read TGTGCCAGTAGTGAACAGAGGGTCTATGGCTACACCTTC. This chain links TRBV19 with TRBJ1-2; D is unresolved. Germline CDR1 and CDR2: LNHDA and SQIVND (reference sequence). The ends were cut back, 5 bases at V and 4 bases at J, with 11 bases in the middle. The CDR3 runs to 13 residues.

This chain links TRBV2 with TRBJ2-3, with a tentative D call TRBD2 (6 bases). The CDR3 has 14 amino acids. The germline gives CDR1 SNHLY, CDR2 FYNNEI. Trimming stripped 6 bases from V and 4 bases from J, with 14 bases between. The CDR3 bases are TGTGCCAGCAGCCAATGGGGGGATGCAGATACGCAGTATTTT. Translated: CASSQWGDADTQYF.

This sequence joins TRBV5-8 and TRBJ1-1, with TRBD1 matching 9 bases. The germline V gene has CDR1 SGHTS and CDR2 YDEGEE. Trimming at V came to 2 bases and at J to 4 bases, leaving 9 bases not matched to a gene. The CDR3 has 16 amino acids. CDR3 DNA sequence: TGTGCCAGCAGCTTTGGGACAGGGCGCCGTGGCACTGAAGCTTTCTTT. Its protein product is CASSFGTGRRGTEAFF.

In this sample, this clone turned up a few times. V gene TRBV9 combines with J gene TRBJ1-1; 7 nucleotides match TRBD1. This CDR3 region has 15 residues. Germline CDR1 is SGDLS and CDR2 is YYNGEE. J lost 0 bases, V lost 3 bases, and 5 bases had no gene match. CDR3 protein: CASSGPGTVNTEAFF. Written as DNA, the CDR3 is TGTGCCAGCAGCGGACCCGGGACAGTGAACACTGAAGCTTTCTTT.